A single sample gave rise to the 15 T cell receptor beta chains below, sequenced in a study of CD8 T cells in Susac syndrome. The RNA, about 0.45 to 1 ug, was put through reverse transcription using random hexamers. TCRdb re-analysed the immunoSEQ multiplex PCR reads in MiXCR, keeping a single row per CDR3 protein. Of about 140,000 distinct CDR3 sequences in the sample, about 95% were seen once. Sequencing was performed on CD4+ T cells from PBMCs. Receptor source: a human donor with Susac syndrome.

The chain combines TRBV20-1 with TRBJ2-7; 9 nucleotides match TRBD2. The CDR3 has 14 residues. Germline loops: CDR1 DFQATT, CDR2 SNEGSKA (reference sequence). Trimming took 1 base from V and 4 from J; bases not matched to a gene: 5. The CDR3 protein is CSARGGGDLYEQYF. CDR3 nucleotide sequence: TGCAGTGCTAGAGGCGGGGGGGACCTATACGAGCAGTACTTC.

The chain couples TRBV12-5 to TRBJ2-1; tentatively, D is TRBD1 or TRBD2 (5 bases each). The CDR3 is made up of 15 amino acids. With 7 bases removed from V and 2 bases from J, the gap between germline ends came to 15 bases. In germline, CDR1 is LGHNT, CDR2 FRNRAP. The CDR3 here is CASVLRDGTYNEQFF. The CDR3 region has the DNA TGTGCTAGTGTATTACGGGACGGTACCTACAATGAGCAGTTCTTC.

The rearrangement links TRBV27 to TRBJ1-4; possibly TRBD1 for D (5 bases). Germline V gene data show CDR1 as MNHEY and CDR2 as SMNVEV (reference sequence). This CDR3 comprises 14 residues. V lost 8 bases and J lost 4, with 14 bases in between. For the CDR3, the DNA is TGTGCCAGCGAGGCGGGGCAGTGTAATGAAAAACTGTTTTTT. This sequence encodes CASEAGQCNEKLFF.

The J gene is TRBJ2-5, the V gene TRBV24-1; D may be TRBD2 (5 bases). CDR3 size: 14 residues. Germline V lookup: CDR1 KGHDR, CDR2 SFDVKD. Trimming removed 4 bases from V and 9 bases from J, with 17 bases in between. The CDR3 loop is CATSDGAGPGSQYF. CDR3 bases: TGTGCCACCAGTGACGGCGCGGGCCCAGGTTCCCAGTACTTC.

This clonotype was found once. The V call is TRBV12-5, the J call TRBJ2-1, with 10 bases matching TRBD2. This CDR3 comprises 15 residues. The germline V gene has CDR1 LGHNT and CDR2 FRNRAP. The ends lost 6 bases at V and 9 bases at J; junction bases unmatched: 11. The CDR3 DNA reads as TGTGCTAGTGGCCAGACTAGCGGGTGGAAAGGTGAGCAGTTCTTC. It specifies CASGQTSGWKGEQFF.

This clonotype was seen only once. V and J are TRBV20-1 and TRBJ1-1, with a tentative D call TRBD1 (5 bases). The ends were cut back, 4 bases at V and 2 bases at J, with 17 bases in the middle. The CDR3 has 15 amino acids. Germline lookup yields CDR1 DFQATT and CDR2 SNEGSKA (reference sequence). The CDR3 protein is CSAKIDGRVNTEAFF. The CDR3 bases are TGCAGTGCTAAAATCGATGGCAGGGTAAACACTGAAGCTTTCTTT.

The V call is TRBV23-1, the J call TRBJ1-5; a possible D gene is TRBD1 (6 bases). TRBV23-1 is noted as an ORF with a role that remains uncertain. V was clipped by 4 bases and J by 11 bases, with 21 bases between them. This CDR3 is built from 15 residues. The CDR3 region has the DNA TGCGCCAGCAGTCGTTCGGGACACCCCCCAGTGGCCCAGCATTTT. It codes for CASSRSGHPPVAQHF.

The chain combines TRBV30 with TRBJ1-2; tentatively, D is TRBD1 (5 bases). The CDR3 sequence is 12 residues long. The V end was cut by 4 bases, the J end by 2 bases, with 8 bases between. The germline CDR1 and CDR2 sequences are GTSNPN and SVGIG (reference sequence). The CDR3 spells CAWNPGNYGYTF. The CDR3 DNA is TGTGCCTGGAACCCAGGGAACTATGGCTACACCTTC.

The rearrangement uses TRBV19 and TRBJ2-7; no firm D call. The germline gives CDR1 LNHDA, CDR2 SQIVND (reference sequence). There are 12 residues in the CDR3. V lost 3 bases, J lost 5 bases, and 8 bases lay in between. The CDR3 DNA sequence: TGTGCCAGTAGTATCCGGAGCGACGAGCAGTACTTC. This gives the protein CASSIRSDEQYF.

The rearrangement joins TRBV7-8 to TRBJ1-5; no definite D call. Germline CDR1 and CDR2: SGHVS and FQNEAQ. Trimming removed 1 base at V and 3 bases at J, with 10 bases between. This CDR3 has 15 residues. CDR3: CASSLGPGTNQPQHF. CDR3 nucleotides: TGTGCCAGCAGCTTAGGTCCGGGAACCAATCAGCCCCAGCATTTT.

The J gene is TRBJ2-7, the V gene TRBV15, with 8 bases that match TRBD1. CDR1 LNHNV and CDR2 YYDKDF come from the germline V gene (reference sequence). The CDR3 totals 13 residues. Unmatched junction bases numbered 4, after V lost 3 bases and J lost 6 bases. For the CDR3, the DNA is TGTGCCACCAGCAGGGTTGACAGGGGCGAGCAGTACTTC. Protein: CATSRVDRGEQYF.

The CDR3 is CASTFRGANVLTF. Written as DNA, the CDR3 is TGTGCCAGCACCTTTCGGGGAGCCAACGTCCTGACTTTC. The genes are TRBV6-1 and TRBJ2-6; a possible D gene is TRBD2 (5 bases). V was pared by 7 bases and J by 7 bases, with 11 bases between. CDR3 size: 13 residues. Germline CDR1 is MNHNS and CDR2 is SASEGT.

The J gene is TRBJ1-2, the V gene TRBV30; D is undetermined. The V gene lost 0 bases and the J gene lost 8 bases, with 7 bases spanning the gap. Germline CDR1 is GTSNPN and CDR2 is SVGIG (reference sequence). This CDR3 has 11 residues. The CDR3 DNA reads as TGTGCCTGGAGTGTAGGCATCGGCTACACCTTC. Translating gives CAWSVGIGYTF.

The chain recombines TRBV6-2 or TRBV6-3 with TRBJ2-7, with a weak D call TRBD1 (6 bases). V dropped 8 bases and J dropped 4 bases, with 18 bases sitting between them. Germline CDR1 is MNHEY and CDR2 is SVGEGT. This CDR3 is built from 14 residues. The CDR3 bases are TGTGCCAGCTCCCTAGACAACAGGGTATACGAGCAGTACTTC. Its protein product is CASSLDNRVYEQYF.

The chain carries TRBV7-8 and TRBJ1-5; 8 bases agree with TRBD1. The V segment lost 10 bases and the J segment 9 bases; nucleotides outside the gene matches: 14. The germline gives CDR1 SGHVS, CDR2 FQNEAQ. The CDR3 sequence is 14 residues long. The CDR3, as DNA: TGTGCCACAAGGCCAGACAGGGGCATGTGGCCCCAGCATTTT. This translates into CATRPDRGMWPQHF.